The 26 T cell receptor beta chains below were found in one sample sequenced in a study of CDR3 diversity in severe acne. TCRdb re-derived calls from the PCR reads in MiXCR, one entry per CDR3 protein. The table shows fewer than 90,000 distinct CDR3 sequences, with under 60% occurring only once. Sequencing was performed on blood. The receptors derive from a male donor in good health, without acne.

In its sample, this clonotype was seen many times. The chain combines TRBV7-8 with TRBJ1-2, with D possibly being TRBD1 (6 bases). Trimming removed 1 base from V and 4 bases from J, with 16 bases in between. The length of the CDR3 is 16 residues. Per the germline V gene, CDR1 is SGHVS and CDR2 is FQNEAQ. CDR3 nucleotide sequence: TGTGCCAGCAGCTTAGATGATGACAGAGGGGGCTATGGCTACACCTTC. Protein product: CASSLDDDRGGYGYTF.

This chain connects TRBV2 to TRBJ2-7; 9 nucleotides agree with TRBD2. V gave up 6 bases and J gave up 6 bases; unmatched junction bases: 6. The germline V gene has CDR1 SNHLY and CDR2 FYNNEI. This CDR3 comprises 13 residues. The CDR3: CASSGGRGAEQYF. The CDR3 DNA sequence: TGTGCCAGCAGCGGCGGGAGGGGCGCCGAGCAGTACTTC.

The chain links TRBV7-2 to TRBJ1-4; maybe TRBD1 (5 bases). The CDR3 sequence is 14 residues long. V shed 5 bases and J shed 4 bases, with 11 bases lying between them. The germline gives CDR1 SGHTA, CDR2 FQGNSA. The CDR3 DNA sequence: TGTGCCAGCAGCCGGACACGCGATAATGAAAAACTGTTTTTT. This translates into CASSRTRDNEKLFF.

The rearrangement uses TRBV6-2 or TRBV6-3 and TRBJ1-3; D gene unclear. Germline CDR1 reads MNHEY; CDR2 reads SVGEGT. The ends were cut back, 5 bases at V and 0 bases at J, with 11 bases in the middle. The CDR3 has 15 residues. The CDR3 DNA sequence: TGTGCCAGCAGTACCCGGGTCCTCTCTGGAAACACCATATATTTT. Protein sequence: CASSTRVLSGNTIYF.

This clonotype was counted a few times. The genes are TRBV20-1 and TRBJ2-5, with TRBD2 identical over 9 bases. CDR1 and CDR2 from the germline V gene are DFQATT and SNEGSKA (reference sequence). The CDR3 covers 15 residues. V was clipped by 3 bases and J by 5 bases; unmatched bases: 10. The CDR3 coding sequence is TGCAGTGCTAGTCGGGGGCTGGCGGGAGGGGAGACCCAGTACTTC. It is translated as CSASRGLAGGETQYF.

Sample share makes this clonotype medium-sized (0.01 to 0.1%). CDR3 DNA: TGCAGTGCAGCCGGGACTAGCACATACGAGCAGTACTTC. This encodes CSAAGTSTYEQYF. The chain links TRBV20-1 to TRBJ2-7; 9 bases are shared with TRBD2. The length of the CDR3 is 13 residues. Germline values: CDR1 DFQATT, CDR2 SNEGSKA (reference sequence). The junction had 7 bases not matched to a gene; V was cut back by 6 bases and J by 4 bases.

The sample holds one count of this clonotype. The CDR3, as DNA: TGTGCCAGCAGACCCAGGAGAGGGGGGGTGAACACCGGGGAGCTGTTTTTT. Translation gives CASRPRRGGVNTGELFF. This rearrangement joins TRBV25-1 to TRBJ2-2; possibly TRBD2 for D (7 bases). This CDR3 contains 17 residues. Trimming removed 6 bases at V and 1 base at J, with 18 bases between. From germline, CDR1 is MGHDK and CDR2 SYGVNS. Filled out from reference TRBV25-1 and TRBJ2-2, the complete variable domain reads EADIYQTPRYLVIGTGKKITLECSQTMGHDKMYWYQQDPGMELHLIHYSYGVNSTEKGDLSSESTVSRIRTEHFPLTLESARPSHTSQYLCASRPRRGGVNTGELFFGEGSRLTVL.

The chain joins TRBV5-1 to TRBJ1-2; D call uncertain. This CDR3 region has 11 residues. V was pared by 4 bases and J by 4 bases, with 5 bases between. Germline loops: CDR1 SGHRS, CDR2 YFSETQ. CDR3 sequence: CASSRSYGYTF. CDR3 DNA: TGCGCCAGCAGCCGAAGCTATGGCTACACCTTC.

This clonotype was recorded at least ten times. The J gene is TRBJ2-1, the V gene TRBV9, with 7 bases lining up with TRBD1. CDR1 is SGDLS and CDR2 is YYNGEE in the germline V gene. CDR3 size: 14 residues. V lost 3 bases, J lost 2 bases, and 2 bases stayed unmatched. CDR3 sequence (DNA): TGTGCCAGCAGCGCCGACAGGGCCTACAATGAGCAGTTCTTC. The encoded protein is CASSADRAYNEQFF.

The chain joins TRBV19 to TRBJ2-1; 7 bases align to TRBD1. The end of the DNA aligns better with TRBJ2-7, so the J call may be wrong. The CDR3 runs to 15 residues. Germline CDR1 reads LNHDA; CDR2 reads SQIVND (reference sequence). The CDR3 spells CASSRSDRRTYEQYF. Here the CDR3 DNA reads TGTGCCAGTAGCAGGTCGGACAGGAGGACCTACGAGCAGTACTTC.

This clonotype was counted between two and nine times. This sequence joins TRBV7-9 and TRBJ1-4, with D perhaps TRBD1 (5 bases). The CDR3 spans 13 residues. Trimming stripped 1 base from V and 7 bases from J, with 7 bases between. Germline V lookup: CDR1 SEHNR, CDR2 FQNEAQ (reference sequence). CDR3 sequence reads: CASSLVRGEKLFF. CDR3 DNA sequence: TGTGCCAGCAGCTTAGTGAGGGGTGAAAAACTGTTTTTT.

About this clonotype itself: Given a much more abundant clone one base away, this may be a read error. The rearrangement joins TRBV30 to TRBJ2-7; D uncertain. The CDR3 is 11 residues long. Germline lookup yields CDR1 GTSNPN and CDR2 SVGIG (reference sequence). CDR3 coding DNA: TGTGCCTGGGGTGTCCAGTACGAGCAGTACTTC. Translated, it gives CAWGVQYEQYF.

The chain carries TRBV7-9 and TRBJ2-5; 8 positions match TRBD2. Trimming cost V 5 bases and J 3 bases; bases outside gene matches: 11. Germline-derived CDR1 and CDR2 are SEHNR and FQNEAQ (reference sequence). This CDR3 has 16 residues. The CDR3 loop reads CASSGGLGALKETQYF. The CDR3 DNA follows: TGTGCCAGCAGCGGGGGACTAGGAGCATTGAAAGAGACCCAGTACTTC.

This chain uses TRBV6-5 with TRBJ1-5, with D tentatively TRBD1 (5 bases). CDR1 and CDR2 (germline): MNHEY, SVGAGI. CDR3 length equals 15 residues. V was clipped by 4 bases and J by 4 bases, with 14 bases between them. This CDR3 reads CASSSLGPRNQPQHF. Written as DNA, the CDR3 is TGTGCCAGCAGTTCTTTGGGGCCGAGGAATCAGCCCCAGCATTTT.

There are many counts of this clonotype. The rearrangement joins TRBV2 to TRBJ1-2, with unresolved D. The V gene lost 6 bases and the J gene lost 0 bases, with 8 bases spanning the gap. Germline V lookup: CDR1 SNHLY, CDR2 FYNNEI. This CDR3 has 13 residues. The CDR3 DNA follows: TGTGCCAGCAGGACGGAGGCTAACTATGGCTACACCTTC. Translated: CASRTEANYGYTF.

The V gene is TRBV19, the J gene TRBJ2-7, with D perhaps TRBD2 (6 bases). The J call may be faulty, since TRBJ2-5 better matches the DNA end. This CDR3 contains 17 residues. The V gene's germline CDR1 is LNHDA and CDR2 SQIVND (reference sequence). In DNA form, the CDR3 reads TGTGCCAGCAGCCTACAAGGGCGGGGAGGCCGAGGGGAGACCCAGTACTTC. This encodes CASSLQGRGGRGETQYF.

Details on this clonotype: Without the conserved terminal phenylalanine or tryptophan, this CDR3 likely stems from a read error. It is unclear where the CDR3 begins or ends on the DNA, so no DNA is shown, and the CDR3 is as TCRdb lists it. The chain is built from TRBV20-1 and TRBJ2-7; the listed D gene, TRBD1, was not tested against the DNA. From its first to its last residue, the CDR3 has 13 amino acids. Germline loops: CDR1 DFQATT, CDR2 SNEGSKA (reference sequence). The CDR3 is CSAPRGSARERYL.

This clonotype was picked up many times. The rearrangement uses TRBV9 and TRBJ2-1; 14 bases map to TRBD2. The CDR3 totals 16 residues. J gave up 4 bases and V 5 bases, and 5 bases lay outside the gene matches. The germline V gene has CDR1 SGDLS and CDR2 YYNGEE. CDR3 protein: CASSTGLAGGYNEQFF. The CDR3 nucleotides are TGTGCCAGCAGTACAGGACTAGCGGGGGGATACAATGAGCAGTTCTTC.

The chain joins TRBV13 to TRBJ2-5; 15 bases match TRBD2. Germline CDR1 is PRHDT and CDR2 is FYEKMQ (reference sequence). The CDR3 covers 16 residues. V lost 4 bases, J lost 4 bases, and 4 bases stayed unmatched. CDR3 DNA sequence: TGTGCCAGCAGCTCCCGGACTAGCGGGAGGGGAGAGACCCAGTACTTC. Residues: CASSSRTSGRGETQYF.

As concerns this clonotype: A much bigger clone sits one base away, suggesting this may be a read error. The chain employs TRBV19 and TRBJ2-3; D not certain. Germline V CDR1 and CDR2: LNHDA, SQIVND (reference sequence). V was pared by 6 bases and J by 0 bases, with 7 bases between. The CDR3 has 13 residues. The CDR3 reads CASRSPSTDTQYF. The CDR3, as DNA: TGTGCCAGTAGATCCCCTAGCACAGATACGCAGTATTTT.

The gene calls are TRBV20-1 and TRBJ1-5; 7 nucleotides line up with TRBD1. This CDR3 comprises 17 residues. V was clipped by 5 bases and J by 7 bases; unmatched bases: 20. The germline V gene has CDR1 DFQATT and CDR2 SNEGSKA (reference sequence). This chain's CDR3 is CSALTSGRGGARQPQHF. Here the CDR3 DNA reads TGCAGTGCTTTGACTAGCGGGAGAGGGGGCGCAAGGCAGCCCCAGCATTTT.

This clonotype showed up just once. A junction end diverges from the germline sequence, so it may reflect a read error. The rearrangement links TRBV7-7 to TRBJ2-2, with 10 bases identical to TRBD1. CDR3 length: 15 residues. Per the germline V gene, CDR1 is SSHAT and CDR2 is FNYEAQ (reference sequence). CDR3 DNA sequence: TGTGCTAGCAGCTTTTCGGGACAGGGGACCGGGGAGCTGTTTTTT. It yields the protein CASSFSGQGTGELFF.

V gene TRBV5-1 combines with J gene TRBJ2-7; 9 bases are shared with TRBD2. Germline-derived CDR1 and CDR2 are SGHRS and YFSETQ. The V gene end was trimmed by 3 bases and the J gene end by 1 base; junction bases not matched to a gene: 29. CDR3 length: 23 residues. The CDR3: CASSWGGGRGGGGGGGESYEQYF. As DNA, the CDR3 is TGCGCCAGCAGCTGGGGGGGGGGGCGGGGGGGGGGGGGGGGGGGGGGGGAGTCCTACGAGCAGTACTTC. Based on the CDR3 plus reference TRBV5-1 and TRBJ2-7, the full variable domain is KAGVTQTPRYLIKTRGQQVTLSCSPISGHRSVSWYQQTPGQGLQFLFEYFSETQRNKGNFPGRFSGRQFSNSRSEMNVSTLELGDSALYLCASSWGGGRGGGGGGGESYEQYFGPGTRLTVT.

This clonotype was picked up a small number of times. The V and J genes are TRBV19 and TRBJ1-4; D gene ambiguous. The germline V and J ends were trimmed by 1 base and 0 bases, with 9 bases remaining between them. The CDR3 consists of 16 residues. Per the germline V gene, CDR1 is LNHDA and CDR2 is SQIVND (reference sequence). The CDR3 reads CASSIGQTSTNEKLFF. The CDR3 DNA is TGTGCCAGTAGTATAGGTCAGACCTCAACTAATGAAAAACTGTTTTTT.

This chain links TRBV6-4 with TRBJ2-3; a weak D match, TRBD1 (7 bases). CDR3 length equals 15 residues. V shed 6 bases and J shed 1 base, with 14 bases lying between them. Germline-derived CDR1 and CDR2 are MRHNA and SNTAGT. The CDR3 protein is CASSLGGTGTDTQYF. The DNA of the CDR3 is TGTGCCAGCAGCTTAGGCGGGACAGGCACAGATACGCAGTATTTT.

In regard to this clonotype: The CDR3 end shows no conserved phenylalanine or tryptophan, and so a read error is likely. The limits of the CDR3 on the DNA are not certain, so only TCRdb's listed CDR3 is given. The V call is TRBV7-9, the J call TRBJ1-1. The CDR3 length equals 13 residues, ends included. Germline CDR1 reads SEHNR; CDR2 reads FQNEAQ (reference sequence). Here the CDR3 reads CASSLYLGKETHY.